Listed below are T cell receptor beta chains from one sample, sequenced in a study of T cell responses to AZD1222 COVID-19 vaccine. Libraries were prepared by immunoSEQ multiplex PCR; TCRdb keeps only in-frame clonotypes and omits some of them. The sample shows 110,000 to 150,000 clones, more than 85% of them seen only once. The sequencing used peripheral blood, collected on day 0 of AZD1222 vaccination. All receptors derive from an adult in good health. The CDR3 runs from the conserved cysteine through the conserved F or W. D genes are given only for firm matches. Rows give clone size only sometimes, using once, few, many, or a class for an expanded clone.

cdr3_length: 15; v_call: TRBV24-1; j_call: TRBJ2-4; clone_size: -; d_call: TRBD1; cdr3_aa: CATTLDRRAKNIQYF; cdr3_nt: TGTGCCACCACCCTGGACAGGCGAGCCAAAAACATTCAGTACTTC
cdr3_length: 15; v_call: TRBV27; j_call: TRBJ1-4; clone_size: -; d_call: -; cdr3_aa: CASATMGTYNEKLFF; cdr3_nt: TGTGCCAGCGCTACGATGGGGACCTATAATGAAAAACTGTTTTTT
cdr3_length: 14; v_call: TRBV3-1/TRBV3-2; j_call: TRBJ2-1; clone_size: -; d_call: -; cdr3_aa: CASSQGAPYGEQFF; cdr3_nt: TGTGCCAGCAGCCAGGGGGCTCCGTACGGTGAGCAGTTCTTC
cdr3_length: 16; v_call: TRBV4-1; j_call: TRBJ1-5; clone_size: -; d_call: -; cdr3_aa: CASSQEWTGSNQPQHF; cdr3_nt: TGCGCCAGCAGCCAAGAATGGACGGGGAGCAATCAGCCCCAGCATTTT
cdr3_length: 16; v_call: TRBV27; j_call: TRBJ1-1; clone_size: -; d_call: TRBD1; cdr3_aa: CASSRPQGGQNTEAFF; cdr3_nt: TGTGCCAGCAGCCGCCCCCAGGGGGGCCAGAACACTGAAGCTTTCTTT
cdr3_length: 13; v_call: TRBV6-1; j_call: TRBJ1-5; clone_size: -; d_call: -; cdr3_aa: CASSEGRNQPQHF; cdr3_nt: TGTGCCAGCAGTGAAGGTAGGAATCAGCCCCAGCATTTT
cdr3_length: 16; v_call: TRBV7-7; j_call: TRBJ2-1; clone_size: -; d_call: TRBD2; cdr3_aa: CASSLEGTRTYNEQFF; cdr3_nt: TGTGCCAGCAGCTTAGAGGGGACTAGAACCTACAATGAGCAGTTCTTC
cdr3_length: 15; v_call: TRBV5-4; j_call: TRBJ2-1; clone_size: few; d_call: -; cdr3_aa: CASRPSSDRTNEQFF; cdr3_nt: TGTGCCAGCCGCCCTTCGTCTGACAGAACAAATGAGCAGTTCTTC
cdr3_length: 15; v_call: TRBV28; j_call: TRBJ1-1; clone_size: few; d_call: TRBD1; cdr3_aa: CASSLGTGLNTEAFF; cdr3_nt: TGTGCCAGCAGTTTGGGGACAGGACTCAACACTGAAGCTTTCTTT
cdr3_length: 15; v_call: TRBV7-6; j_call: TRBJ2-1; clone_size: -; d_call: TRBD2; cdr3_aa: CASSSREGLDNEQFF; cdr3_nt: TGTGCCAGCAGCTCGCGGGAGGGCCTCGACAATGAGCAGTTCTTC
cdr3_length: 14; v_call: TRBV3-1/TRBV3-2; j_call: TRBJ2-7; clone_size: -; d_call: TRBD2; cdr3_aa: CASSRNGGIYEQYF; cdr3_nt: TGTGCCAGCAGCCGGAACGGGGGGATTTACGAGCAGTACTTC
cdr3_length: 15; v_call: TRBV7-8; j_call: TRBJ2-5; clone_size: -; d_call: TRBD1; cdr3_aa: CASSLRTGGDETQYF; cdr3_nt: TGTGCCAGCAGTTTACGGACAGGGGGTGATGAGACCCAGTACTTC
cdr3_length: 15; v_call: TRBV4-3; j_call: TRBJ2-3; clone_size: -; d_call: -; cdr3_aa: CASSQETWGADTQYF; cdr3_nt: TGCGCCAGCAGCCAAGAAACATGGGGGGCAGATACGCAGTATTTT
cdr3_length: 15; v_call: TRBV7-7; j_call: TRBJ2-1; clone_size: -; d_call: TRBD1; cdr3_aa: CASSLGQGAFNEQFF; cdr3_nt: TGTGCCAGCAGCTTAGGACAGGGGGCATTCAATGAGCAGTTCTTC
cdr3_length: 14; v_call: TRBV18; j_call: TRBJ2-7; clone_size: -; d_call: -; cdr3_aa: CASSRKSDSYEQYF; cdr3_nt: TGTGCCAGCTCACGGAAGAGCGACTCCTACGAGCAGTACTTC